The rows below give T cell receptor beta chains drawn from one sample of a study of identical twins. TCRdb itself ran the 5' RACE reads through MiXCR, one entry per CDR3 protein. The data contain about 890,000 distinct CDR3 sequences, more than 9% of them singletons. The same sample was also used in a study of yellow fever vaccine responses in identical twins.

Sequencing was carried out using PBMCs. All receptors come from a woman younger than 30 in good health. Each CDR3 is given with its conserved first and last residue. Fields, in order: CDR3 protein, CDR3 DNA, clone size, CDR3 length, D gene, V gene, J gene. A D gene is named only where the DNA matches it firmly. The listing skips clone size in some rows; elsewhere it reads once, few, many or a size class.

CASSLTGEMNTEAFF	TGTGCCAGCAGTTTGACGGGGGAGATGAACACTGAAGCTTTCTTT	NA	15	NA	TRBV27	TRBJ1-1
CAGAVRGGRTGELFF	TGTGCCGGCGCCGTAAGGGGGGGGCGCACCGGGGAGCTGTTTTTT	few	15	NA	TRBV7-8	TRBJ2-2
CSVSRGGLAEQYF	TGCAGCGTTTCGCGGGGGGGGTTGGCCGAGCAGTACTTC	NA	13	TRBD2	TRBV29-1	TRBJ2-7
CSARVATDTQYF	TGCAGTGCTAGGGTAGCCACAGATACGCAGTATTTT	few	12	NA	TRBV20-1	TRBJ2-3
CSARVGQGATEAFF	TGCAGTGCTAGAGTGGGACAGGGGGCGACTGAAGCTTTCTTT	NA	14	TRBD1	TRBV20-1	TRBJ1-1
CASGLSTNYGYTF	TGTGCCAGCGGGCTCTCGACTAACTATGGCTACACCTTC	NA	13	NA	TRBV12-3/TRBV12-4	TRBJ1-2
CASSPRTWGYGTDTQYF	TGTGCCAGCAGTCCCAGAACCTGGGGGTATGGCACAGATACGCAGTATTTT	NA	17	NA	TRBV12-3/TRBV12-4	TRBJ2-3
CASSYGQGSRSTDTQYF	TGTGCCAGCAGTTACGGGCAGGGGTCTCGTAGCACAGATACGCAGTATTTT	NA	17	NA	TRBV6-5	TRBJ2-3
CASSLVVAGGDNEQFF	TGCGCCAGCAGCTTGGTCGTAGCGGGAGGGGACAATGAGCAGTTCTTC	NA	16	TRBD2	TRBV5-1	TRBJ2-1
CSASGDPNYGYTF	TGCAGTGCTTCAGGGGACCCGAACTATGGCTACACCTTC	NA	13	NA	TRBV20-1	TRBJ1-2
CAIMADNSYNEQFF	TGTGCCATCATGGCGGACAATTCCTACAATGAGCAGTTCTTC	few	14	NA	TRBV10-3	TRBJ2-1
CASSLLPTGGPYNEQFF	TGTGCCAGCAGTTTACTCCCCACAGGGGGGCCCTACAATGAGCAGTTCTTC	few	17	TRBD1	TRBV7-7	TRBJ2-1
CSASDSVSYNEQFF	TGCAGTGCTAGCGATAGTGTCTCCTACAATGAGCAGTTCTTC	NA	14	NA	TRBV20-1	TRBJ2-1
CASSPPGQVHEQFF	TGCGCCAGCAGCCCTCCGGGACAGGTCCATGAGCAGTTCTTC	few	14	TRBD1	TRBV5-1	TRBJ2-1
CASSYSTGRGYNEQFF	TGTGCCAGCAGTTACTCGACGGGAAGAGGGTACAATGAGCAGTTCTTC	many	16	NA	TRBV6-5	TRBJ2-1
CASSLRGVDNQPQHF	TGTGCCAGCAGTCTCCGGGGGGTCGACAATCAGCCCCAGCATTTT	NA	15	NA	TRBV12-3/TRBV12-4	TRBJ1-5
CASSSHFGQGDSGELFF	TGCGCCAGCAGCTCCCACTTCGGACAGGGGGACAGCGGGGAGCTGTTTTTT	many	17	TRBD1	TRBV5-1	TRBJ2-2
CASSQQQNTGELFF	TGTGCCAGCAGCCAACAACAGAACACCGGGGAGCTGTTTTTT	NA	14	NA	TRBV14	TRBJ2-2
CSVERGTSVETQYF	TGCAGCGTTGAACGGGGAACCTCGGTGGAGACCCAGTACTTC	NA	14	NA	TRBV29-1	TRBJ2-5
CASNQMGTNNSPLHF	TGCGCCAGCAACCAGATGGGGACGAATAATTCACCCCTCCACTTT	few	15	NA	TRBV4-1	TRBJ1-6
CASSFSPLGGTTGELFF	TGTGCCAGCAGCTTTTCTCCCCTCGGCGGGACGACCGGGGAGCTGTTTTTT	few	17	NA	TRBV7-2	TRBJ2-2
CASSLDSPGVEQFF	TGTGCCAGCAGCTTAGACAGCCCTGGGGTCGAGCAGTTCTTC	few	14	NA	TRBV7-9	TRBJ2-1
CASSLDPSGRTGTTDTQYF	TGCGCCAGCAGCTTGGATCCTAGCGGGAGGACGGGTACGACAGATACGCAGTATTTT	few	19	TRBD2	TRBV5-1	TRBJ2-3
CASSVDRVGMNTEAFF	TGTGCCAGCAGTGTCGACAGGGTTGGAATGAACACTGAAGCTTTCTTT	few	16	TRBD1	TRBV6-1	TRBJ1-1
CVSSQLRGDEQFF	TGCGTCAGCAGCCAACTAAGGGGTGATGAGCAGTTCTTC	NA	13	NA	TRBV4-1	TRBJ2-1
CASSAVGTNTGELFF	TGTGCCAGCAGTGCCGTAGGGACGAACACCGGGGAGCTGTTTTTT	NA	15	NA	TRBV6-1	TRBJ2-2
CASSQGYNEQFF	TGTGCCAGCAGCCAGGGCTACAATGAGCAGTTCTTC	many	12	NA	TRBV5-6	TRBJ2-1
CATSLPRWPTDTQYF	TGTGCCACCAGCCTACCCCGGTGGCCCACAGATACGCAGTATTTT	NA	15	NA	TRBV15	TRBJ2-3
CSAPTGRGQETQYF	TGCAGTGCCCCGACAGGGAGGGGGCAAGAGACCCAGTACTTC	NA	14	NA	TRBV20-1	TRBJ2-5
CASSLGRDRNNEQFF	TGTGCCAGCAGCTTAGGCCGGGACAGAAACAATGAGCAGTTCTTC	many	15	TRBD1	TRBV11-3	TRBJ2-1